The clone carrying this T cell receptor (beta chain) came up many times. No antigen is known for it. These data belong to a study of blood T cells in healthy people across ages. Across the study: Template switching captured about one barcoded beta molecule per two T cells.

General study findings and limits: For the donors, CMV status was unknown and possibly confounded expanded clonotype changes.

This CDR3 region has 14 residues. Germline V lookup: CDR1 MNHEY, CDR2 SMNVEV (reference sequence). Losses at the gene ends were 6 bases for V and 8 bases for J; bases not matched to a gene: 9. The second PCR ran about 6 to 11 cycles with a sample-barcoded 5' primer and J-beta primers. TCRdb ran MiXCR on the 5' RACE reads and lists one entry per CDR3 protein. Of 550,000 to 650,000 distinct CDR3 sequences listed, about 27% are singletons. This sample was shared with a second study, whose subject was T cells of mothers and their children.

The clonotype was recovered from a boy aged 2 to 9 in good health. The chain links TRBV27 to TRBJ1-4; 7 bases line up with TRBD1. Sequenced: blood. CDR3 in amino acids: CASRDRLKKEKLFF. CDR3 sequence (DNA): TGTGCCAGCAGGGACAGGTTAAAGAAAGAAAAACTGTTTTTT.